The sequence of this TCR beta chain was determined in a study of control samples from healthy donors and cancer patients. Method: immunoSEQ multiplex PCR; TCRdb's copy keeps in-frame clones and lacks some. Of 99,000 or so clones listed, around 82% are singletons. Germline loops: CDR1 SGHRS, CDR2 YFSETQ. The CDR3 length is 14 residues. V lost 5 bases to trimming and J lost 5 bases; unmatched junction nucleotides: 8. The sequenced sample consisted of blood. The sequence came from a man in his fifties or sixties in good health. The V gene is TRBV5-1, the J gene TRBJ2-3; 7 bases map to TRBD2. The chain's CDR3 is CASSRQERGDTQYF. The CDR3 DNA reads TGCGCCAGCAGTCGGCAGGAGCGGGGAGATACGCAGTATTTT. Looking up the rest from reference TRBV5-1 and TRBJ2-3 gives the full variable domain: KAGVTQTPRYLIKTRGQQVTLSCSPISGHRSVSWYQQTPGQGLQFLFEYFSETQRNKGNFPGRFSGRQFSNSRSEMNVSTLELGDSALYLCASSRQERGDTQYFGPGTRLTVL.